Sequencing of this T cell receptor (beta chain) was carried out in a study of blood T cells in healthy people across ages. Then a second PCR, running roughly 7 to 11 cycles, was carried out with a sample-barcoded 5' primer and a J-beta primer mix. TCRdb ran MiXCR on the 5' RACE reads and lists one entry per CDR3 protein. Here the sample spans about 900,000 distinct CDR3 sequences, around 48% being singletons. The CDR3 sequence is 12 residues long. The V end lost 3 bases, the J end lost 6 bases, and 5 bases lay between the germline ends. Germline CDR1 KGHDR, CDR2 SFDVKD. The V and J genes are TRBV24-1 and TRBJ2-1; D unclear. The sequence was obtained from a man younger than 40 in good health. The sequencing sample was made of blood. The CDR3 sequence is CATSDLGNEQFF. The CDR3 DNA reads TGTGCCACCAGTGATCTCGGCAATGAGCAGTTCTTC.